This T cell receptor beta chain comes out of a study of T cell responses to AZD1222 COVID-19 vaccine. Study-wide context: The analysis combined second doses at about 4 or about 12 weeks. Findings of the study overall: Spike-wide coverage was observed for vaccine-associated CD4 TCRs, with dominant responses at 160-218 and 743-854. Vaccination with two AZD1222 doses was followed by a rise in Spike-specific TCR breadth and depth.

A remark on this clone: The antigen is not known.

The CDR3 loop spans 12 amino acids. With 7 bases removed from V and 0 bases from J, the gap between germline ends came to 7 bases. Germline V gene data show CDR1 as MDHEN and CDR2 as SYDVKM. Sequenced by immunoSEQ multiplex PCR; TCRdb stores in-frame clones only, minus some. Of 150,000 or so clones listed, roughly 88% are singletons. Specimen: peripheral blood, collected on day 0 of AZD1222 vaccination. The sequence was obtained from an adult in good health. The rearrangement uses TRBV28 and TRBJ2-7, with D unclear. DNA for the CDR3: TGTGCCAGCAAAACGGACTCCTACGAGCAGTACTTC. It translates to CASKTDSYEQYF.